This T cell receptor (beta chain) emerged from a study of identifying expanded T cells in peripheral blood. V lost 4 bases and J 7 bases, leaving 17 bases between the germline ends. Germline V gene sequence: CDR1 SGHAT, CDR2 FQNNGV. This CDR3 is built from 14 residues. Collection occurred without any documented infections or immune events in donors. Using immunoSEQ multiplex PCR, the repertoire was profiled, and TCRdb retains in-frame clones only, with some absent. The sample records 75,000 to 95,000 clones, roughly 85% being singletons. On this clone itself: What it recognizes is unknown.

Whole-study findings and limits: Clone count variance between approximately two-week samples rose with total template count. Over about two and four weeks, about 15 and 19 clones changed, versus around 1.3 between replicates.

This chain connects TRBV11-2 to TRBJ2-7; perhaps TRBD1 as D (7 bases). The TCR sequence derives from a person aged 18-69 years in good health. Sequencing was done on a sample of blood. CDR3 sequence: CASSSPSQGGEQYF. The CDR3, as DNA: TGTGCCAGCAGCTCACCTAGCCAGGGGGGAGAGCAGTACTTC.